This TCR beta chain was recovered during a study of Graves' ophthalmopathy and Graves' hyperthyroidism. The TCR beta CDR3 regions underwent amplification from RNA transcripts. First-round RT-PCR used HTBI primers; second-round multiplex PCR followed. MiXCR, run by TCRdb on the multiplex PCR reads, gives a single entry per CDR3 protein. Seen here are around 660,000 distinct CDR3 sequences, approximately 39% observed once, and the top ten hold over 2.5%. The authors isolated PBMCs from 9.5 to 10 ml of fresh peripheral blood. This clonotype appeared many times. The CDR3 is 13 residues long. Germline V lookup: CDR1 ENHRY, CDR2 SYGVKD. The V gene end was trimmed by 10 bases and the J gene end by 1 base; junction bases not matched to a gene: 7.

Sequences were obtained from peripheral blood. This sequence joins TRBV10-3 and TRBJ2-7, with 7 bases identical to TRBD1. The clonotype originates from an adult man with Graves' ophthalmopathy. CDR3 protein: CATQDRVSYEQYF. CDR3 sequence (DNA): TGTGCCACCCAAGACAGGGTTTCCTACGAGCAGTACTTC.